The 27 T cell receptor beta chains given below trace back to one sample, sequenced in a study of control samples from healthy donors and cancer patients. Method: immunoSEQ multiplex PCR; TCRdb's copy keeps in-frame clones and lacks some. The sample includes about 49,000 clones, around 86% of them seen just once. Source material: PBMCs. The receptors were gathered from a woman in her 50s with lung cancer.

The chain joins TRBV6-5 to TRBJ2-5; 12 nucleotides match TRBD2. V was clipped by 7 bases and J by 5 bases; unmatched bases: 8. Germline V gene data show CDR1 as MNHEY and CDR2 as SVGAGI. This CDR3 contains 15 residues. The CDR3 spells CASTLLAGGRETQYF. Written as DNA, the CDR3 is TGTGCCAGCACCCTCCTAGCGGGGGGGAGGGAGACCCAGTACTTC.

V usage is TRBV2 and J usage is TRBJ2-5, with 15 positions matching TRBD2. CDR1 and CDR2 (germline): SNHLY, FYNNEI. The ends lost 5 bases at V and 0 bases at J; junction bases unmatched: 10. This CDR3 contains 19 residues. The CDR3 is CASSTYGTSGGKYQETQYF. CDR3 nucleotide sequence: TGTGCCAGCAGTACCTACGGGACTAGCGGGGGGAAGTACCAAGAGACCCAGTACTTC. Full variable domain (outside the CDR3, taken from reference TRBV2 and TRBJ2-5): EPEVTQTPSHQVTQMGQEVILRCVPISNHLYFYWYRQILGQKVEFLVSFYNNEISEKSEIFDDQFSVERPDGSNFTLKIRSTKLEDSAMYFCASSTYGTSGGKYQETQYFGPGTRLLVL.

This clone turned up a few times. The chain joins TRBV24-1 to TRBJ1-3; no definite D call. The germline V and J ends were trimmed by 5 bases and 2 bases, with 6 bases remaining between them. From germline, CDR1 is KGHDR and CDR2 SFDVKD. The CDR3 contains 13 residues. The CDR3 loop reads CATSGTAGNTIYF. In nucleotides, the CDR3 is TGTGCCACCAGTGGTACAGCTGGAAACACCATATATTTT.

V is TRBV28 and J is TRBJ1-1, with 9 bases aligning to TRBD1. V shed 7 bases, J shed 1 base, and the junction held 7 bases outside the gene matches. Germline V lookup: CDR1 MDHEN, CDR2 SYDVKM. The CDR3 sequence is 15 residues long. CDR3 region: CASTTGTGTNTEAFF. The CDR3 coding sequence is TGTGCCAGCACCACTGGGACAGGGACGAACACTGAAGCTTTCTTT.

The gene calls are TRBV12-3 or TRBV12-4 and TRBJ2-7, with 10 bases identical to TRBD1. The CDR3 spans 13 residues. J gave up 7 bases and V 6 bases, and 6 bases lay outside the gene matches. CDR3 residues: CASRGTGVEEQYF. CDR3 nucleotides: TGTGCCAGCAGAGGGACAGGGGTAGAGGAGCAGTACTTC.

J is TRBJ1-5 and V is TRBV30; possibly TRBD1 for D (6 bases). Germline V lookup: CDR1 GTSNPN, CDR2 SVGIG (reference sequence). The V and J ends lost 2 bases and 0 bases respectively, with 17 bases between them. This CDR3 has 17 amino acids. The CDR3: CAWSKIGDISSNQPQHF. CDR3 coding DNA: TGTGCCTGGAGTAAGATAGGGGACATAAGTAGCAATCAGCCCCAGCATTTT.

The chain recombines TRBV9 with TRBJ2-3, with 8 bases matching TRBD2. Germline values: CDR1 SGDLS, CDR2 YYNGEE. The CDR3 is 16 residues long. V lost 0 bases, J lost 0 bases, and 3 bases stayed unmatched. Here the CDR3 reads CASSVAAGESTDTQYF. The CDR3 DNA reads TGTGCCAGCAGCGTAGCAGCGGGGGAAAGCACAGATACGCAGTATTTT. The variable domain in full, completed from reference TRBV9 and TRBJ2-3, reads DSGVTQTPKHLITATGQRVTLRCSPRSGDLSVYWYQQSLDQGLQFLIQYYNGEERAKGNILERFSAQQFPDLHSELNLSSLELGDSALYFCASSVAAGESTDTQYFGPGTRLTVL.

The chain carries TRBV10-3 and TRBJ1-2; D gene unclear. Trimming stripped 2 bases from V and 8 bases from J, with 12 bases between. The CDR3 has 13 amino acids. CDR1 is ENHRY and CDR2 is SYGVKD in the germline V gene. The CDR3 sequence is CAISEPAIMGYTF. The CDR3 region has the DNA TGTGCCATCAGTGAGCCAGCTATCATGGGCTACACCTTC.

The chain carries TRBV19 and TRBJ2-7; D is perhaps TRBD2 (6 bases). The CDR3 is 11 residues long. Germline CDR1 reads LNHDA; CDR2 reads SQIVND (reference sequence). Trimming removed 6 bases from V and 6 bases from J, with 9 bases in between. CDR3 amino acids: CASRFGGEQYF. The CDR3 coding sequence is TGTGCCAGTAGGTTCGGGGGCGAGCAGTACTTC.

This chain connects TRBV6-5 to TRBJ1-3; D not certain. Germline V lookup: CDR1 MNHEY, CDR2 SVGAGI. The V end was cut by 2 bases, the J end by 0 bases, with 5 bases between. The CDR3 extends over 14 amino acids. Written as DNA, the CDR3 is TGTGCCAGCAGTTACGGCAACTCTGGAAACACCATATATTTT. Its protein is CASSYGNSGNTIYF.

The chain employs TRBV7-2 and TRBJ2-5; 7 bases are a match to TRBD1. The ends lost 4 bases at V and 5 bases at J; junction bases unmatched: 7. Germline V lookup: CDR1 SGHTA, CDR2 FQGNSA. This CDR3 is built from 14 residues. DNA for the CDR3: TGTGCCAGCAGCTCCACCCCAGGGGGTGAGACCCAGTACTTC. It specifies CASSSTPGGETQYF.

The chain couples TRBV6-5 to TRBJ1-2; no definite D call. The CDR3 runs to 13 residues. From germline, CDR1 is MNHEY and CDR2 SVGAGI. V was pared by 7 bases and J by 6 bases, with 15 bases between. For the CDR3, the DNA is TGTGCCAGCACTACCTCGTTGGTTGATGGCTACACCTTC. Its translation: CASTTSLVDGYTF.

V is TRBV2 and J is TRBJ2-3; 9 bases map to TRBD1. Per germline, CDR1 SNHLY and CDR2 FYNNEI. The ends lost 11 bases at V and 2 bases at J; junction bases unmatched: 2. The CDR3 is 12 residues long. CDR3 coding DNA: TGTGCCGGGACAGGGTACACAGATACGCAGTATTTT. This encodes CAGTGYTDTQYF.

The rearrangement joins TRBV6-2 or TRBV6-3 to TRBJ2-1; D could derive from TRBD1 or TRBD2 (5 bases each). The germline V gene has CDR1 MNHEY and CDR2 SVGEGT. The CDR3 is made up of 15 amino acids. V was cut by 4 bases and J by 3 bases, with 13 bases left in between. CDR3 nucleotides: TGTGCCAGCAGTTCCGCCGGGACGGTCTACAATGAGCAGTTCTTC. This gives the protein CASSSAGTVYNEQFF.

The gene calls are TRBV6-5 and TRBJ1-6, with D possibly TRBD1 on 5 matching bases. V was clipped by 2 bases and J by 4 bases, with 9 bases between them. The CDR3 is 15 residues long. Germline values: CDR1 MNHEY, CDR2 SVGAGI. Here the CDR3 reads CASSYRGPYNSPLHF. The CDR3 nucleotides read TGTGCCAGCAGTTACCGGGGACCGTATAATTCACCCCTCCACTTT.

The gene calls are TRBV5-1 and TRBJ1-1; D might be TRBD1 (5 bases). The CDR3 runs to 14 residues. Germline V gene data show CDR1 as SGHRS and CDR2 as YFSETQ. Trimming removed 0 bases at V and 8 bases at J, with 14 bases between. As DNA, the CDR3 is TGCGCCAGCAGCTTGGTCGGGGCCCGCGGGGAAGCTTTCTTT. Protein product: CASSLVGARGEAFF.

The chain's CDR3 is CSASGAMSYGYTF. Here the CDR3 DNA reads TGCAGTGCTAGTGGGGCAATGAGCTATGGCTACACCTTC. The chain links TRBV20-1 to TRBJ1-2; tentative D call: TRBD1 (5 bases). The germline gives CDR1 DFQATT, CDR2 SNEGSKA (reference sequence). Trimming took 3 bases from V and 4 from J, leaving 12 bases between them. This CDR3 region has 13 residues.

This clone was counted a single time. The CDR3 DNA is TGCGCCAGCAGCCAAGATCTTAAGCGGGGGAGCACAGATACGCAGTATTTT. This sequence encodes CASSQDLKRGSTDTQYF. This chain connects TRBV4-3 to TRBJ2-3; 8 bases map to TRBD2. This CDR3 comprises 17 residues. CDR1 is LGHNA, CDR2 YSLEER, per germline. V was pared by 0 bases and J by 0 bases, with 5 bases of the junction left unmatched.

The chain is built from TRBV11-3 and TRBJ1-2; TRBD1 matches 7 bases. V shed 0 bases and J 3 bases; nucleotides not matched to a gene: 7. The CDR3 has 16 residues. Per the germline V gene, CDR1 is SGHNT and CDR2 is YENEEA. The CDR3 DNA reads TGTGCCAGCAGCTTAGAGGGTCGAGGGGGCGACTATGGCTACACCTTC. Translated, it gives CASSLEGRGGDYGYTF.

This chain joins TRBV6-6 and TRBJ2-7; 11 positions agree with TRBD1. This CDR3 is 13 amino acids long. V was pared by 5 bases and J by 5 bases, with 2 bases of the junction left unmatched. The germline V gene has CDR1 MNHNY and CDR2 SVGAGI (reference sequence). CDR3 loop: CASSPDRGHEQYF. CDR3 in DNA: TGTGCCAGCAGTCCGGACAGGGGGCACGAGCAGTACTTC.

The V call is TRBV29-1, the J call TRBJ2-1; tentative D call: TRBD1 (6 bases). Germline V gene data show CDR1 as SQVTM and CDR2 as ANQGSEA. Trimming left V 1 base short and J 5 bases short, with 15 bases between. This CDR3 has 15 residues. CDR3 in amino acids: CSVEGTGSSNNEQFF. The CDR3 DNA is TGCAGCGTTGAAGGAACAGGGTCCTCTAACAATGAGCAGTTCTTC.

V and J are TRBV6-6 and TRBJ1-6, with 10 bases identical to TRBD1. The length of the CDR3 is 14 residues. Germline CDR1 MNHNY, CDR2 SVGAGI (reference sequence). The J segment lost 9 bases and the V segment lost 5 bases, leaving 4 bases of the junction unmatched. In DNA form, the CDR3 reads TGTGCCAGCAGTGAGGGACAGGGGAGTTCACCCCTCCACTTT. Translated: CASSEGQGSSPLHF.

The rearrangement uses TRBV6-5 and TRBJ2-3, with D unresolved. Per the germline V gene, CDR1 is MNHEY and CDR2 is SVGAGI. This CDR3 spans 14 amino acids. Trimming removed 4 bases at V and 6 bases at J, with 14 bases between. CDR3 region: CASSLTTSRDTQYF. CDR3 DNA: TGTGCCAGCAGTTTAACCACCTCGAGGGATACGCAGTATTTT.

The gene calls are TRBV29-1 and TRBJ2-3; TRBD2 might be the D (5 bases). Germline-derived CDR1 and CDR2 are SQVTM and ANQGSEA. The CDR3 has 13 amino acids. V dropped 6 bases and J dropped 5 bases, with 15 bases sitting between them. CDR3 in DNA: TGCAGCGTCGGAGGACGGGGTTTAGATACGCAGTATTTT. Translated: CSVGGRGLDTQYF.

V gene TRBV11-3 combines with J gene TRBJ2-3, with TRBD1 matching 7 bases. J lost 4 bases, V lost 5 bases, and 6 bases had no gene match. The V gene's germline CDR1 is SGHNT and CDR2 YENEEA. This CDR3 is 14 amino acids long. In DNA, the CDR3 is TGTGCCAGCAGCAAAACAGGGGTTCCAGATACGCAGTATTTT. Its translation: CASSKTGVPDTQYF.

This rearrangement joins TRBV9 to TRBJ1-2, with TRBD1 identical over 7 bases. This CDR3 spans 15 amino acids. V shed 4 bases, J shed 4 bases, and the junction held 10 bases outside the gene matches. Germline V gene data show CDR1 as SGDLS and CDR2 as YYNGEE. The CDR3 protein is CASSRGRGPVYGYTF. Written as DNA, the CDR3 is TGTGCCAGCAGCCGAGGTAGGGGGCCGGTCTATGGCTACACCTTC.

CDR3 amino acids: CASTEDRGTDTQYF. The CDR3 DNA reads TGTGCCAGCACCGAGGACAGGGGAACAGATACGCAGTATTTT. The chain couples TRBV18 to TRBJ2-3; 9 bases align to TRBD1. Germline V lookup: CDR1 KGHSH, CDR2 LQKENI. This CDR3 comprises 14 residues. V was clipped by 8 bases and J by 3 bases; unmatched bases: 6.